A single sample gave rise to the 30 T cell receptor beta chains below, sequenced in a study of prognosis after radiotherapy for stage I lung cancer. The TCR beta CDR3 region was amplified from genomic DNA, with two rounds of multiplex PCR being used for the amplification. Amplification in first-round PCR relied on primers specific to each TRBV and TRBJ gene. TCRdb redid the calling of the multiplex PCR reads with MiXCR, one entry per CDR3 protein. The sample records around 63,000 distinct CDR3 sequences, about 26% being singletons. The sequencing here drew on PBMCs, taken before or after stereotactic body radiation therapy (not recorded which). These receptors originate from a donor aged 50 or older with non-small cell lung cancer.

This clonotype has at least ten counts. The chain combines TRBV2 with TRBJ2-5; possibly TRBD1 or TRBD2 for D (6 bases each). The CDR3 sequence is 14 residues long. Per the germline V gene, CDR1 is SNHLY and CDR2 is FYNNEI. V was pared by 3 bases and J by 5 bases, with 13 bases between. The CDR3 here is CASSEGGPGETQYF. CDR3 in DNA: TGTGCCAGCAGTGAGGGGGGCCCCGGGGAGACCCAGTACTTC.

This sequence joins TRBV6-1 and TRBJ1-1, with D uncertain. This CDR3 comprises 15 residues. The V gene's germline CDR1 is MNHNS and CDR2 SASEGT. CDR3 in amino acids: CASQPGVLDMAEAFF. CDR3 coding DNA: TGTGCTAGCCAACCGGGTGTACTTGATATGGCTGAAGCTTTCTTT.

The table lists this clonotype with a count of one. The rearrangement joins TRBV6-2 or TRBV6-3 to TRBJ1-5; perhaps TRBD1 as D (6 bases). Trimming took 9 bases from V and 12 from J, leaving 18 bases between them. CDR1 and CDR2 from the germline V gene are MNHEY and SVGEGT. The CDR3 is made up of 12 amino acids. CDR3 in DNA: TGTGCCAGGAGGGCAGGGGAGGCAGACCAGCATTTT. The encoded protein is CARRAGEADQHF.

Of note for this clonotype: Just one base apart from a much larger clone, this may be a read error. This chain links TRBV5-1 with TRBJ2-5; 10 nucleotides agree with TRBD1. V was pared by 4 bases and J by 4 bases, with 7 bases of the junction left unmatched. This CDR3 has 15 amino acids. CDR1 and CDR2 from the germline V gene are SGHRS and YFSETQ. CDR3 in amino acids: CASSGGQGMGETQYF. The CDR3 coding sequence is TGCGCCAGCAGCGGGGGACAGGGGATGGGAGAGACCCAGTACTTC. Drawing the rest from reference TRBV5-1 and TRBJ2-5, the complete variable domain is KAGVTQTPRYLIKTRGQQVTLSCSPISGHRSVSWYQQTPGQGLQFLFEYFSETQRNKGNFPGRFSGRQFSNSRSEMNVSTLELGDSALYLCASSGGQGMGETQYFGPGTRLLVL.

Of note for this clonotype: A far larger clone differs by one base, so this is likely a read error. The chain carries TRBV6-1 and TRBJ1-2; D gene uncertain. The germline V gene encodes CDR1 MNHNS and CDR2 SASEGT. The CDR3 totals 14 residues. CDR3 sequence: CASSYSGTTYCYTF. CDR3 sequence (DNA): TGTGCCAGCAGTTATTCAGGTACAACCTATTGCTACACCTTC.

This clonotype was counted between two and nine times. This may be a read error, as it is one base from a much larger clone. The J gene is TRBJ1-1, the V gene TRBV20-1; 9 nucleotides match TRBD1. The CDR3 is 13 residues long. Germline V gene sequence: CDR1 DFQATT, CDR2 SNEGSKA (reference sequence). Trimming cost V 8 bases and J 8 bases; bases outside gene matches: 12. Written as DNA, the CDR3 is TGCAGTATGACCGGGACAGGGCCCCAAGAAGCTTTCTTT. Translation gives CSMTGTGPQEAFF.

This clonotype was found many times. V is TRBV24-1 and J is TRBJ2-2, with D perhaps given as TRBD1 or TRBD2 (6 bases each). CDR1 and CDR2 (germline): KGHDR, SFDVKD. The CDR3 has 14 residues. Trimming took 4 bases from V and 7 from J, leaving 12 bases between them. The CDR3 sequence: CATSEQGGNGELFF. Written as DNA, the CDR3 is TGTGCCACCAGTGAACAGGGAGGCAACGGGGAGCTGTTTTTT.

The sample holds many counts of this clonotype. The rearrangement links TRBV20-1 to TRBJ2-7; TRBD1 might be the D (6 bases). CDR1 is DFQATT and CDR2 is SNEGSKA in the germline V gene (reference sequence). Trimming shortened V by 6 bases and J by 6 bases, and 15 bases separated the two germline ends. The CDR3 sequence is 12 residues long. CDR3 residues: CSARGGTVEQYF. The CDR3 region has the DNA TGCAGTGCCCGAGGGGGTACCGTCGAGCAGTACTTC.

In its sample, this clonotype was seen many times. The CDR3 DNA reads TGCGCCTCCCAAACCGGTTCTGGAAACACCATATATTTT. It yields the protein CASQTGSGNTIYF. The chain links TRBV10-2 to TRBJ1-3; D call uncertain. The CDR3 covers 13 residues. V lost 11 bases to trimming and J lost 1 base, with 12 bases between them. Germline V gene data show CDR1 as WSHSY and CDR2 as SAAADI.

At least ten counts were recorded for this clonotype. This rearrangement joins TRBV19 to TRBJ1-5; maybe TRBD1 (5 bases). Trimming stripped 4 bases from V and 1 base from J, with 11 bases between. CDR1 is LNHDA, CDR2 SQIVND, per germline (reference sequence). The length of the CDR3 is 15 residues. The CDR3 coding sequence is TGTGCCAGTAGTAGGGGGGTTATGAGCAATCAGCCCCAGCATTTT. Its translation: CASSRGVMSNQPQHF.

A word on this clonotype: Mismatch with germline at one junction end may stem from a read error. The J gene is TRBJ1-2, the V gene TRBV6-1, with 9 positions matching TRBD1. Germline lookup yields CDR1 MNHNS and CDR2 SASEGT. The CDR3 is 14 amino acids. The CDR3 bases are TGTGCCAGCATCCCGGGGACAGGGAGCTATGCCTACACCTTC. It is translated as CASIPGTGSYAYTF.

This clonotype came up many times. V gene TRBV18 combines with J gene TRBJ1-3; 8 bases line up with TRBD1. This CDR3 contains 15 residues. The V segment lost 3 bases and the J segment 4 bases; nucleotides outside the gene matches: 5. CDR1 is KGHSH, CDR2 LQKENI, per germline. The CDR3 is CASSPPGQVGNTIYF. The CDR3, as DNA: TGTGCCAGCTCACCCCCGGGACAGGTCGGAAACACCATATATTTT.

This clonotype was seen repeatedly, ten times or more. A read error may explain this, as a much larger clone is one base away. The chain has TRBV6-1 and TRBJ2-3, with a tentative D call TRBD1 (6 bases). Germline V CDR1 and CDR2: MNHNS, SASEGT. CDR3 length: 14 amino acids. The V and J ends lost 6 bases and 6 bases respectively, with 16 bases between them. CDR3 sequence reads: CASSRTGLPDTQYF. Here the CDR3 DNA reads TGTGCCAGCAGCCGTACAGGGTTACCGGATACGCAGTATTTT.

This chain's CDR3 is CASRLISGQGSPLHF. CDR3 sequence (DNA): TGCGCCAGCAGATTGATCTCGGGGCAAGGCTCACCCCTCCACTTT. The J gene is TRBJ1-6, the V gene TRBV5-1; possibly TRBD1 for D (5 bases). In germline, CDR1 is SGHRS, CDR2 YFSETQ. Trimming stripped 5 bases from V and 10 bases from J, with 19 bases between. This CDR3 spans 15 amino acids.

This clonotype has just one count. The chain links TRBV19 to TRBJ1-2; D remains unclear. V was trimmed by 5 bases and J by 5 bases, leaving 9 bases between them. The CDR3 has 12 residues. Germline CDR1 LNHDA, CDR2 SQIVND (reference sequence). The chain's CDR3 is CASSPGPYGYTF. CDR3 DNA: TGTGCCAGTAGTCCGGGCCCTTATGGCTACACCTTC.

Of note for this clonotype: Possible read error: a much larger clone is one base away. V gene TRBV4-3 combines with J gene TRBJ2-3; 7 nucleotides agree with TRBD2. The J segment lost 11 bases and the V segment lost 6 bases, leaving 8 bases of the junction unmatched. The V gene's germline CDR1 is LGHNA and CDR2 YSLEER. The CDR3 contains 12 residues. The CDR3 DNA is TGCGCCAGCAGAAGCGGGGCTACAAGGCAGTATTTT. Translation: CASRSGATRQYF.

This clonotype was seen ten or more times. The rearrangement joins TRBV19 to TRBJ1-3, with unresolved D. Germline V CDR1 and CDR2: LNHDA, SQIVND (reference sequence). V lost 5 bases and J lost 0, with 5 bases in between. This CDR3 region has 13 residues. The chain's CDR3 is CASSGSSGNTIYF. The CDR3 bases are TGTGCCAGTAGTGGGAGCTCTGGAAACACCATATATTTT. Variable domain in full (rest from reference TRBV19 and TRBJ1-3): DGGITQSPKYLFRKEGQNVTLSCEQNLNHDAMYWYRQDPGQGLRLIYYSQIVNDFQKGDIAEGYSVSREKKESFPLTVTSAQKNPTAFYLCASSGSSGNTIYFGEGSWLTVV.

The sample holds many counts of this clonotype. V and J are TRBV6-4 and TRBJ2-1; 8 nucleotides line up with TRBD2. V dropped 6 bases and J dropped 4; count of bases not matched to a gene: 8. CDR1 is MRHNA and CDR2 is SNTAGT in the germline V gene. CDR3 size: 15 residues. In nucleotides, the CDR3 is TGTGCCAGCAGGCTCATCGGGGGGGCATACAATGAGCAGTTCTTC. Its protein product is CASRLIGGAYNEQFF.

Of note for this clonotype: A read error may explain this, as a much larger clone is one base away. This rearrangement joins TRBV20-1 to TRBJ2-7; 14 bases are a match to TRBD2. This CDR3 contains 18 residues. Germline CDR1 is DFQATT and CDR2 is SNEGSKA (reference sequence). V lost 2 bases to trimming and J lost 0 bases; unmatched junction nucleotides: 9. CDR3 loop: CSARTTGLAGGSSYEQYF. For the CDR3, the DNA is TGCAGTGCTAGAACGACCGGACTAGCGGGGGGAAGCTCCTACGAGCAGTACTTC.

V is TRBV6-1 and J is TRBJ2-7; TRBD1 agrees at 9 bases. Germline-derived CDR1 and CDR2 are MNHNS and SASEGT. The V and J ends lost 8 bases and 3 bases, in that order; junction bases with no gene match: 8. The CDR3 length is 14 residues. Here the CDR3 DNA reads TGTGCCAGCCACAGGGGGCAGAGGGGCTACGAGCAGTACTTC. Residues: CASHRGQRGYEQYF.

Regarding this clonotype: One junction end disagrees with the germline gene, perhaps due to a read error. In DNA form, the CDR3 reads TGTGCCAGCAGAGTAGGTAGCGGCCCCACGTGGGAGTTGTTTTTT. This encodes CASRVGSGPTWELFF. The rearrangement links TRBV9 to TRBJ2-2; D is perhaps TRBD2 (6 bases). The germline V gene has CDR1 SGDLS and CDR2 YYNGEE. The CDR3 totals 15 residues.

This clonotype was detected ten times or more. V and J are TRBV15 and TRBJ2-5; D perhaps matches TRBD2 (6 bases). Deletions cut 4 bases from V and 5 bases from J, with 17 bases between. The CDR3 has 15 residues. Germline assignment: CDR1 LNHNV and CDR2 YYDKDF (reference sequence). The CDR3 region has the DNA TGTGCCACCAGCAAAAGGGACTTCGGAGGGGAGACCCAGTACTTC. Translation gives CATSKRDFGGETQYF.

This clonotype was detected many times. The V gene is TRBV19, the J gene TRBJ1-3; D may be TRBD1 (6 bases). Looked up from germline, CDR1 is LNHDA and CDR2 is SQIVND (reference sequence). This CDR3 has 14 residues. V was clipped by 5 bases and J by 5 bases, with 13 bases between them. The CDR3 sequence is CASSVGTSRNTIYF. For the CDR3, the DNA is TGTGCCAGTAGTGTGGGGACATCCCGAAACACCATATATTTT.

Turning to this clonotype: This may stem from a read error, because a much larger clone lies one nucleotide away. The rearrangement uses TRBV7-9 and TRBJ1-4, with TRBD1 as a possible D gene (6 bases). There are 16 residues in the CDR3. Germline CDR1 is SEHNR and CDR2 is FQNEAQ (reference sequence). V shed 3 bases and J shed 8 bases, with 19 bases lying between them. The DNA of the CDR3 is TGTGCCAGCAGCTTGATTGTAACCAGGGGATCGGAAAAACTGTTTTTT. It translates to CASSLIVTRGSEKLFF.

This clonotype was seen many times. The chain employs TRBV9 and TRBJ2-7; no firm D call. The CDR3 covers 14 residues. CDR1 and CDR2 (germline): SGDLS, YYNGEE. V gave up 0 bases and J gave up 3 bases, with 10 bases separating them. The CDR3 DNA is TGTGCCAGCAGCGTAGGGGTAAACGGCTACGAGCAGTACTTC. Protein: CASSVGVNGYEQYF. The complete variable domain, with remaining parts taken from reference TRBV9 and TRBJ2-7, reads DSGVTQTPKHLITATGQRVTLRCSPRSGDLSVYWYQQSLDQGLQFLIQYYNGEERAKGNILERFSAQQFPDLHSELNLSSLELGDSALYFCASSVGVNGYEQYFGPGTRLTVT.

The table lists this clonotype with many counts. V and J are TRBV6-1 and TRBJ2-7; D gene unclear. The CDR3 length is 12 residues. CDR1 and CDR2 (germline): MNHNS, SASEGT. V lost 2 bases and J 9 bases, leaving 11 bases between the germline ends. The CDR3 DNA reads TGTGCCAGCAGTGAACCCCCCTCAGGGCAGTACTTC. Translating gives CASSEPPSGQYF.

A word on this clonotype: Being one base from a much bigger clone, this may be a read error. The chain combines TRBV15 with TRBJ1-5; D remains ambiguous. V lost 1 base and J lost 2, with 15 bases in between. CDR3 length: 17 amino acids. The germline V gene has CDR1 LNHNV and CDR2 YYDKDF (reference sequence). The CDR3 bases are TGTGCCACCAGCAGAGGCTCGACGGGGTCCGGCAATCAGCCCCAGCATTTT. Amino acids: CATSRGSTGSGNQPQHF.

This clonotype was seen ten or more times. The chain combines TRBV4-2 with TRBJ1-6, with 7 bases aligning to TRBD1. The ends lost 3 bases at V and 9 bases at J; junction bases unmatched: 11. Per the germline V gene, CDR1 is LGHNA and CDR2 is YNFKEQ. This CDR3 has 16 amino acids. CDR3 loop: CASSQEITGESSPLHF. CDR3 coding DNA: TGTGCCAGCAGCCAGGAGATAACAGGGGAAAGTTCACCCCTCCACTTT.

This clonotype came up many times. The chain is built from TRBV19 and TRBJ1-4, with TRBD1 matching 7 bases. In germline, CDR1 is LNHDA, CDR2 SQIVND (reference sequence). CDR3 size: 21 residues. J was trimmed by 6 bases and V by 5 bases; bases with no gene match: 27. CDR3 amino acids: CASSARLIGVRTGAHYEKLFF. CDR3 DNA: TGTGCCAGTAGTGCCCGACTGATCGGAGTAAGAACAGGGGCCCATTATGAAAAACTGTTTTTT.

This clonotype was counted at least ten times. The rearrangement joins TRBV9 to TRBJ1-1; D unresolved. Germline values: CDR1 SGDLS, CDR2 YYNGEE. This CDR3 region has 13 residues. V dropped 0 bases and J dropped 5 bases, with 8 bases sitting between them. The CDR3 loop is CASSVDGVTEAFF. CDR3 in DNA: TGTGCCAGCAGCGTAGATGGGGTAACTGAAGCTTTCTTT.